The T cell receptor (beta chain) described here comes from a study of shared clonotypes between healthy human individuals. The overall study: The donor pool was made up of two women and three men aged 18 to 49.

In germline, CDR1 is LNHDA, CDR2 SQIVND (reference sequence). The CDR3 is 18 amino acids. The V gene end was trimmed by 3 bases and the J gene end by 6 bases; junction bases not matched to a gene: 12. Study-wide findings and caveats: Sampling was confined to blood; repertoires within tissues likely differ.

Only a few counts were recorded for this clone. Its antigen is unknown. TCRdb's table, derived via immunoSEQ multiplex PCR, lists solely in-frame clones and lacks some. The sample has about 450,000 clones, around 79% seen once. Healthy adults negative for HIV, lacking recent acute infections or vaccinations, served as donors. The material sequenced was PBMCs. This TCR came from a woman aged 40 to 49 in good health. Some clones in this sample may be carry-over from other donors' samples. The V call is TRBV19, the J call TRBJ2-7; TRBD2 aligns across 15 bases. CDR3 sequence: CASSIRTSGRAAPAEQYF. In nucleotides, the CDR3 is TGTGCCAGTAGTATCCGGACTAGCGGGAGGGCGGCGCCTGCCGAGCAGTACTTC.